This TCR beta chain is from a study of shared clonotypes between healthy human individuals. This clone was seen only once. Measured with immunoSEQ multiplex PCR; TCRdb has only the in-frame clones, and not every one. Here the sample spans over 400,000 clones, about 84% being singletons. The clonotype was recovered from a woman in her thirties or forties in good health. Some clones in this sample may be carry-over from other donors' samples. Material for sequencing was PBMCs.

This CDR3 reads CASNLGDWPYEQYF. CDR3 bases: TGTGCCAGCAACCTTGGGGACTGGCCCTACGAGCAGTACTTC. The chain links TRBV28 to TRBJ2-7; tentatively, D is TRBD2 (6 bases). This CDR3 is built from 14 residues. Germline V gives CDR1 MDHEN, CDR2 SYDVKM. Deletions cut 7 bases from V and 2 bases from J, with 15 bases between. Drawing the rest from reference TRBV28 and TRBJ2-7, the complete variable domain is DVKVTQSSRYLVKRTGEKVFLECVQDMDHENMFWYRQDPGLGLRLIYFSYDVKMKEKGDIPEGYSVSREKKERFSLILESASTNQTSMYLCASNLGDWPYEQYFGPGTRLTVT.